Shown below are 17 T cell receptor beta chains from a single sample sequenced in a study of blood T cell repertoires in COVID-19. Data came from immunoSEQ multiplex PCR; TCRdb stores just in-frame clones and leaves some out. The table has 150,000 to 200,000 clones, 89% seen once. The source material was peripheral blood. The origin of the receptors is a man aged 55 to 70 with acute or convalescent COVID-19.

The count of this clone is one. The CDR3 region is CASSPINRGADTQYF. CDR3 nucleotides: TGTGCCAGCTCACCGATAAACAGGGGCGCAGATACGCAGTATTTT. V is TRBV18 and J is TRBJ2-3; 7 positions match TRBD1. V dropped 3 bases and J dropped 4; count of bases not matched to a gene: 7. The germline gives CDR1 KGHSH, CDR2 LQKENI. The CDR3 has 15 residues.

The CDR3 spells CASSQDLGDSLGQNSPLHF. As DNA, the CDR3 is TGCGCCAGCAGCCAAGATCTTGGTGACTCCCTTGGCCAAAATTCACCCCTCCACTTT. The chain couples TRBV4-3 to TRBJ1-6; unclear D gene. There are 19 residues in the CDR3. Trimming removed 0 bases from V and 7 bases from J, with 22 bases in between. Looked up from germline, CDR1 is LGHNA and CDR2 is YSLEER.

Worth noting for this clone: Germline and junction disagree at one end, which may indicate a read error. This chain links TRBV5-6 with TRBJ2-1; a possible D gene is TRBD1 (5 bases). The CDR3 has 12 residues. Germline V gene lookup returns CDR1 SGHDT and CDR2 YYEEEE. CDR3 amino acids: CASSLSEGAGIF. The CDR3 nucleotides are TGTGCCAGCAGCTTGAGTGAAGGGGCAGGGATCTTC.

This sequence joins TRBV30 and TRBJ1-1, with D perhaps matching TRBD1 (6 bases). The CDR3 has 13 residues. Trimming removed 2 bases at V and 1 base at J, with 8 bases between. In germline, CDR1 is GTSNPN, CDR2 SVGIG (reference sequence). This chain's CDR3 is CAWSRGWNTEAFF. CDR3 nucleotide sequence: TGTGCCTGGAGTAGGGGGTGGAACACTGAAGCTTTCTTT.

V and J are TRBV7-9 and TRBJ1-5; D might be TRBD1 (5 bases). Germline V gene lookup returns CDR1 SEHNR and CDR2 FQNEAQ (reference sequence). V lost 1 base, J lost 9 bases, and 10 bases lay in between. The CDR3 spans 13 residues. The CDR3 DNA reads TGTGCCAGCAGCTTAGAAGGACACACGCCCCAGCATTTT. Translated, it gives CASSLEGHTPQHF.

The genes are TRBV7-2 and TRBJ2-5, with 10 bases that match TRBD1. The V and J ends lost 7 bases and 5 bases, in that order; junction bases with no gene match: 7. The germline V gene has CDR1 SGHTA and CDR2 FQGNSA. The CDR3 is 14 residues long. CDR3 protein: CASNRRDRGETQYF. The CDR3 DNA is TGTGCCAGCAACCGCCGGGACAGGGGTGAGACCCAGTACTTC. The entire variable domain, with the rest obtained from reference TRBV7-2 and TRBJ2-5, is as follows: GAGVSQSPSNKVTEKGKDVELRCDPISGHTALYWYRQSLGQGLEFLIYFQGNSAPDKSGLPSDRFSAERTGGSVSTLTIQRTQQEDSAVYLCASNRRDRGETQYFGPGTRLLVL.

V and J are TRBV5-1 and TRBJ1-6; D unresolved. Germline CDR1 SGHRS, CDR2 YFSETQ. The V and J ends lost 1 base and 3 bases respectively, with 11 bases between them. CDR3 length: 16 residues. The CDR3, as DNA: TGCGCCAGCAGCTTGTCTGGAGTAGTCTATAATTCACCCCTCCACTTT. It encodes CASSLSGVVYNSPLHF. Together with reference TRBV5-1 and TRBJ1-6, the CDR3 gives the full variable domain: KAGVTQTPRYLIKTRGQQVTLSCSPISGHRSVSWYQQTPGQGLQFLFEYFSETQRNKGNFPGRFSGRQFSNSRSEMNVSTLELGDSALYLCASSLSGVVYNSPLHFGNGTRLTVT.

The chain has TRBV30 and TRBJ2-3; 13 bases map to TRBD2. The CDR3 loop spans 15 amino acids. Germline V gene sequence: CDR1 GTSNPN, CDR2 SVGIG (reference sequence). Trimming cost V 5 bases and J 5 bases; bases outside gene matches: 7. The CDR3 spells CAWVGTSGEGDTQYF. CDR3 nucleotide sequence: TGTGCCTGGGTCGGGACTAGCGGGGAGGGAGATACGCAGTATTTT.

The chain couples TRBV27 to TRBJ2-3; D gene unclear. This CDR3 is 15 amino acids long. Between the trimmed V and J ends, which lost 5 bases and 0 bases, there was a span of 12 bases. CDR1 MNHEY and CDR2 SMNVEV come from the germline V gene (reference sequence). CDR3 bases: TGTGCCAGCAGTCTCCGCCCCACTAGCACAGATACGCAGTATTTT. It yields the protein CASSLRPTSTDTQYF.

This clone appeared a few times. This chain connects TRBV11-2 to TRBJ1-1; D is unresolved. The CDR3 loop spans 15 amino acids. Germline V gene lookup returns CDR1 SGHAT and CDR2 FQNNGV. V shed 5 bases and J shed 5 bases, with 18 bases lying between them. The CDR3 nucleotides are TGTGCCAGCAGCGATTCCGGAGTGGTAGTAACTGAAGCTTTCTTT. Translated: CASSDSGVVVTEAFF.

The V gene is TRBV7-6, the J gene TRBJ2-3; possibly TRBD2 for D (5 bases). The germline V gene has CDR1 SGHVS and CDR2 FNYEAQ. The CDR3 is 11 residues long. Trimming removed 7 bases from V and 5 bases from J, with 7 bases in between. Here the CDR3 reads CASTEGDTQYF. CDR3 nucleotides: TGTGCCAGCACTGAGGGAGATACGCAGTATTTT.

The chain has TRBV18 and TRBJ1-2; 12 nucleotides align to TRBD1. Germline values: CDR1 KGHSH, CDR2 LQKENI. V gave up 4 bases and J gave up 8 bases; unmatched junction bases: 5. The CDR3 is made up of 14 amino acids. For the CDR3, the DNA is TGTGCCAGCTCACGATGGGACAGGGGGCCCGGCTACACCTTC. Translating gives CASSRWDRGPGYTF.

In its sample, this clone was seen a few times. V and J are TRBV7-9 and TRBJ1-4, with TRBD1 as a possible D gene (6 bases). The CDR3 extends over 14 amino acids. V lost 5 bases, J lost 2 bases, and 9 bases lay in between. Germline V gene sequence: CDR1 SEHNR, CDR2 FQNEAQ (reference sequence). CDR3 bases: TGTGCCAGCAGCGGTAGGGGGACTAATGAAAAACTGTTTTTT. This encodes CASSGRGTNEKLFF. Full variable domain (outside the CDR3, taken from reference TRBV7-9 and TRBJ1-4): DTGVSQNPRHKITKRGQNVTFRCDPISEHNRLYWYRQTLGQGPEFLTYFQNEAQLEKSRLLSDRFSAERPKGSFSTLEIQRTEQGDSAMYLCASSGRGTNEKLFFGSGTQLSVL.

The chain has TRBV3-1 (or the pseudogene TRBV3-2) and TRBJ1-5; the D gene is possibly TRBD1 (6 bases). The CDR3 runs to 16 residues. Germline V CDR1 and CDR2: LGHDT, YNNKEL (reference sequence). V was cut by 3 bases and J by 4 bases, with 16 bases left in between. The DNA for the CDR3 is TGTGCCAGCAGCCACCACCGCGGGGGCGGGAATCAGCCCCAGCATTTT. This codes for CASSHHRGGGNQPQHF.

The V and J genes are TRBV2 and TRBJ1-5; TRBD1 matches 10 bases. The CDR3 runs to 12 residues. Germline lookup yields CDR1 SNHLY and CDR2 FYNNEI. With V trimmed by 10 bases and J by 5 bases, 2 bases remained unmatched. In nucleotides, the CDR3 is TGTGCCATAGGGACAGGGGATCAGCCCCAGCATTTT. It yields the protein CAIGTGDQPQHF.

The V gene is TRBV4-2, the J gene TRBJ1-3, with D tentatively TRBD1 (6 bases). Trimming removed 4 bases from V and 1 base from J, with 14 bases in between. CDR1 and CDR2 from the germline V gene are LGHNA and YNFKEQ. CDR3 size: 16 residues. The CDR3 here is CASSPTRGQSGNTIYF. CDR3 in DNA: TGTGCCAGCAGCCCCACCAGGGGCCAGTCTGGAAACACCATATATTTT.

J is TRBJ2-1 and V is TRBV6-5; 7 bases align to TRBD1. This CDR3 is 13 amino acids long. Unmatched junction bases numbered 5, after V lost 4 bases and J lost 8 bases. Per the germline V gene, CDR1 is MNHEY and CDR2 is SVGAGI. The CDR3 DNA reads TGTGCCAGCAGTTGGGACAGAATCTATGAGCAGTTCTTC. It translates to CASSWDRIYEQFF.